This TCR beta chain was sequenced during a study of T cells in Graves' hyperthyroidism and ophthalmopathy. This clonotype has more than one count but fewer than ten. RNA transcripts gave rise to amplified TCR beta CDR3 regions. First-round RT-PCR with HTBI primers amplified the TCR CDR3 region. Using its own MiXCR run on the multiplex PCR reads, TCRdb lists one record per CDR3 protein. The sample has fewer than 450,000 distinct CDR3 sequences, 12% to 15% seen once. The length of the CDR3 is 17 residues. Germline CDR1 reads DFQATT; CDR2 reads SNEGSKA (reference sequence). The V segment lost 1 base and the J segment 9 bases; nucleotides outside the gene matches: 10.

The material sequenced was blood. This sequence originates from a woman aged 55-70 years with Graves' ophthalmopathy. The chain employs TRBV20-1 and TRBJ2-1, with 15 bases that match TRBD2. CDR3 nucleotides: TGCAGTGCTAGAGCCCCCGGGACTAGCGGGAGGTTCAGTGAGCAGTTCTTC. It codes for CSARAPGTSGRFSEQFF.